This T cell receptor beta chain was documented in a study of shared clonotypes between healthy human individuals. TCRdb's copy holds only in-frame clones and misses some; the assay was immunoSEQ multiplex PCR. In the table there are hundreds of thousands of clones, about 80% of which are singletons. In this sample, this clone turned up a few times. This CDR3 contains 17 residues. Germline V gives CDR1 SGHAT, CDR2 FQDESV (reference sequence). The V segment lost 1 base and the J segment 7 bases; nucleotides outside the gene matches: 10. The TCR originated in a woman aged 25 to 45 in good health. Sample: memory CD4+ T cells sorted from blood. Regarding subset: CD45RA-negative fraction. The rearrangement uses TRBV11-1 and TRBJ2-2; 9 bases agree with TRBD2. The CDR3 DNA reads as TGTGCCAGCAGCTTAGAAGTTAGCGGGAGTACCGGCGGGGAGCTGTTTTTT. Its protein is CASSLEVSGSTGGELFF.